These T cell receptor beta chains were read from a single sample in a study of blood T cell repertoires in COVID-19. Sequenced by immunoSEQ multiplex PCR; TCRdb stores in-frame clones only, minus some. The profile shows about 310,000 clones, about nine tenths of them singletons. The sequencing sample was made of peripheral blood. The receptors here all came from a man between 45 and 60 years old with active or convalescent COVID-19. The CDR3 runs from the conserved cysteine through the conserved F or W.

CDR3aa: CASSYETGTEAFF
v_gene: TRBV6-2/TRBV6-3
j_gene: TRBJ1-1

CDR3aa: CATSRVRQGRSTDTQYF
v_gene: TRBV15
j_gene: TRBJ2-3

CDR3aa: CASSYRVGQGLNKAFF
v_gene: TRBV6-5
j_gene: TRBJ1-1

CDR3aa: CASSPIDRGLYQPQHF
v_gene: TRBV27
j_gene: TRBJ1-5

CDR3aa: CASSWAFGTGLTDTQYF
v_gene: TRBV28
j_gene: TRBJ2-3

CDR3aa: CASSQDWSGGGNTEAFF
v_gene: TRBV4-3
j_gene: TRBJ1-1

CDR3aa: CASSAGTRTDTQYF
v_gene: TRBV5-1
j_gene: TRBJ2-3

CDR3aa: CASSLVGTSYEQYF
v_gene: TRBV7-2
j_gene: TRBJ2-7

CDR3aa: CASSQDDRNTGELFF
v_gene: TRBV4-2
j_gene: TRBJ2-2

CDR3aa: CASSDPQGWTEAFF
v_gene: TRBV19
j_gene: TRBJ1-1

CDR3aa: CASSQGEVEQYF
v_gene: TRBV3-1/TRBV3-2
j_gene: TRBJ2-7

CDR3aa: CSSNRVQNTEAFF
v_gene: TRBV29-1
j_gene: TRBJ1-1

CDR3aa: CASTQVPGWVGYTF
v_gene: TRBV6-6
j_gene: TRBJ1-2

CDR3aa: CASSIDRAHGYTF
v_gene: TRBV5-6
j_gene: TRBJ1-2

CDR3aa: CASSLGRTSGGTYEQYF
v_gene: TRBV11-2
j_gene: TRBJ2-7

CDR3aa: CASSLTGGRTEAFF
v_gene: TRBV28
j_gene: TRBJ1-1

CDR3aa: CASSFGELAPSTDTQYF
v_gene: TRBV28
j_gene: TRBJ2-3

CDR3aa: CASSQNPQGTTDHEQYF
v_gene: TRBV11-2
j_gene: TRBJ2-7

CDR3aa: CASSLYRENSPLHF
v_gene: TRBV28
j_gene: TRBJ1-6

CDR3aa: CASSPRGGEGYNEQFF
v_gene: TRBV7-3
j_gene: TRBJ2-1

CDR3aa: CASSLWRTGPHGYTF
v_gene: TRBV28
j_gene: TRBJ1-2

CDR3aa: CASSQDLFREDNEQFF
v_gene: TRBV14
j_gene: TRBJ2-1

CDR3aa: CASSLVTGYGYTF
v_gene: TRBV5-6
j_gene: TRBJ1-2

CDR3aa: CASSGAENTEAFF
v_gene: TRBV10-1
j_gene: TRBJ1-1

CDR3aa: CASGSPPGQGSSPLHF
v_gene: TRBV28
j_gene: TRBJ1-6

CDR3aa: CASSLVQGNYEQYF
v_gene: TRBV7-2
j_gene: TRBJ2-7

CDR3aa: CASSWDRGNTEAFF
v_gene: TRBV18
j_gene: TRBJ1-1

CDR3aa: CAWSLNPQGALHF
v_gene: TRBV30
j_gene: TRBJ1-6

CDR3aa: CASSLSGTRGGQETQYF
v_gene: TRBV5-1
j_gene: TRBJ2-5

CDR3aa: CASSQGTSGTSTDTQYF
v_gene: TRBV4-2
j_gene: TRBJ2-3

CDR3aa: CATSRGPQPNTEAFF
v_gene: TRBV15
j_gene: TRBJ1-1

CDR3aa: CASNDFGGPWDYGYTF
v_gene: TRBV19
j_gene: TRBJ1-2

CDR3aa: CSVGVAGAYEQYF
v_gene: TRBV29-1
j_gene: TRBJ2-7

CDR3aa: CASSQGQGDEKLFF
v_gene: TRBV4-3
j_gene: TRBJ1-4

CDR3aa: CASLGGAGGLVSYNEQFF
v_gene: TRBV11-2
j_gene: TRBJ2-1

CDR3aa: CASSPGTGSGANVLTF
v_gene: TRBV18
j_gene: TRBJ2-6

CDR3aa: CASSWMTSASYEQYF
v_gene: TRBV5-1
j_gene: TRBJ2-7

CDR3aa: CASRETAANTGELFF
v_gene: TRBV19
j_gene: TRBJ2-2

CDR3aa: CASSQDMRQGSNYGYTF
v_gene: TRBV14
j_gene: TRBJ1-2

CDR3aa: CASSQEVGATYSYEQYF
v_gene: TRBV4-1
j_gene: TRBJ2-7

CDR3aa: CATSRTGGTGNTIYF
v_gene: TRBV15
j_gene: TRBJ1-3

CDR3aa: CASNPDSYQPQHF
v_gene: TRBV6-5
j_gene: TRBJ1-5

CDR3aa: CSAYRPLRSYNEQFF
v_gene: TRBV29-1
j_gene: TRBJ2-1

CDR3aa: CASSWGLDYGYTF
v_gene: TRBV28
j_gene: TRBJ1-2

CDR3aa: CASSSRAFSEAFF
v_gene: TRBV13
j_gene: TRBJ1-1

CDR3aa: CSVAGGTGGGFGRQETQYF
v_gene: TRBV29-1
j_gene: TRBJ2-5

CDR3aa: CASSPGLAGPDTQYF
v_gene: TRBV5-1
j_gene: TRBJ2-3

CDR3aa: CSVDKRRNQNTEAFF
v_gene: TRBV29-1
j_gene: TRBJ1-1

CDR3aa: CASSVPGFMNTEAFF
v_gene: TRBV28
j_gene: TRBJ1-1

CDR3aa: CASSLGGGVGTQYF
v_gene: TRBV13
j_gene: TRBJ2-5

CDR3aa: CASSSDRGWGQPQHF
v_gene: TRBV2
j_gene: TRBJ1-5

CDR3aa: CATSRRPPSDRVTEAFF
v_gene: TRBV15
j_gene: TRBJ1-1

CDR3aa: CASSSPGQGTNYGYTF
v_gene: TRBV28
j_gene: TRBJ1-2

CDR3aa: CASSHAPGGGGATDTQYF
v_gene: TRBV7-9
j_gene: TRBJ2-3